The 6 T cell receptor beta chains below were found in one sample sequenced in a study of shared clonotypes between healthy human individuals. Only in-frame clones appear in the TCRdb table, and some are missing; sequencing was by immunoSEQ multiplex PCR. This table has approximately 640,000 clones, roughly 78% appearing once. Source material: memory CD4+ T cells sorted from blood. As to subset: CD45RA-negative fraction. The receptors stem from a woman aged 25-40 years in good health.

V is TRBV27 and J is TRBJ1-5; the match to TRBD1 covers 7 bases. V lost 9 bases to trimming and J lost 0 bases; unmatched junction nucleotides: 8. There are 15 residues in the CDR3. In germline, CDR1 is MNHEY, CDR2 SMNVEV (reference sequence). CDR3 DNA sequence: TGTGCCAGTTCCCCAGGGGGGGGTAGCAATCAGCCCCAGCATTTT. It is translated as CASSPGGGSNQPQHF.

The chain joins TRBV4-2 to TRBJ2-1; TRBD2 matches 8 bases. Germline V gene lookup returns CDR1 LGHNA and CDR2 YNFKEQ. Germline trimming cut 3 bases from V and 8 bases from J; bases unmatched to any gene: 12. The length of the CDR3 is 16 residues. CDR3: CASSHPTGGRFDEQFF. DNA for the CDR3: TGTGCCAGCAGCCACCCCACTGGCGGGAGGTTCGATGAGCAGTTCTTC.

CDR3: CASSPSQGVAANEQFF. CDR3 DNA sequence: TGTGCCAGCAGCCCCAGTCAGGGGGTAGCGGCCAATGAGCAGTTCTTC. The rearrangement links TRBV11-2 to TRBJ2-1, with TRBD1 as a possible D gene (7 bases). Trimming removed 5 bases at V and 6 bases at J, with 20 bases between. Germline V gene data show CDR1 as SGHAT and CDR2 as FQNNGV. The CDR3 runs to 16 residues.

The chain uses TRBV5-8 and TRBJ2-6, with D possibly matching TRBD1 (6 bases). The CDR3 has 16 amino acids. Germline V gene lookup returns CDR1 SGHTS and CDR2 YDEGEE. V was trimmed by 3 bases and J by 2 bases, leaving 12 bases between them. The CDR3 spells CASSSGVLTGANVLTF. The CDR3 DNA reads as TGTGCCAGCAGCTCAGGGGTTCTTACTGGGGCCAACGTCCTGACTTTC.

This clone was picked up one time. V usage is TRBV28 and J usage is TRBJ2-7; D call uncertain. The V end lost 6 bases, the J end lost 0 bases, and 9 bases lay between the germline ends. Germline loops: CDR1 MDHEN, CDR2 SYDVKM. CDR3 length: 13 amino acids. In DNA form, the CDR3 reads TGTGCCAGCAGCTACAGAGCCTCCTACGAGCAGTACTTC. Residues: CASSYRASYEQYF.

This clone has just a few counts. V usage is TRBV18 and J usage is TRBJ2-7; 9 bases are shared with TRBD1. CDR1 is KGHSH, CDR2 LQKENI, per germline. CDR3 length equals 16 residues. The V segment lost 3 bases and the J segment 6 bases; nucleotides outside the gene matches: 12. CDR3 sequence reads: CASSPRPGTGTSEQYF. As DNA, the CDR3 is TGTGCCAGCTCACCCCGGCCCGGGACAGGGACGTCCGAGCAGTACTTC.